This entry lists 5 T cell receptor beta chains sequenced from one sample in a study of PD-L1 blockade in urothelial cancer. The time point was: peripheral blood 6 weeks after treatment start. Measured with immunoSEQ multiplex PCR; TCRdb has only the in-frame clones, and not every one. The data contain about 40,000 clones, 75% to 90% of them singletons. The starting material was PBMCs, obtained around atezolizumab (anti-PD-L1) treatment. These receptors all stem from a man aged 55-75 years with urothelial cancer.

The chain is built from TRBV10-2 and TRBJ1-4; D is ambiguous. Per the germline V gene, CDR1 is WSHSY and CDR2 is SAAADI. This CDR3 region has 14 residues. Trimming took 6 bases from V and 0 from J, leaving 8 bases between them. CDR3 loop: CASRYSATNEKLFF. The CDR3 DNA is TGCGCCAGCAGATACAGTGCAACTAATGAAAAACTGTTTTTT.

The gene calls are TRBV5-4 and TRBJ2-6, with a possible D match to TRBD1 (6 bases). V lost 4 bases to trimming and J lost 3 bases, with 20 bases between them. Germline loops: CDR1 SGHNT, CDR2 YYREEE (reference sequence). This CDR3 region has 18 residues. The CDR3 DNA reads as TGTGCCAGCAGCCCTACACAGGGATCGGCGGGTGGGGCCAACGTCCTGACTTTC. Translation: CASSPTQGSAGGANVLTF.

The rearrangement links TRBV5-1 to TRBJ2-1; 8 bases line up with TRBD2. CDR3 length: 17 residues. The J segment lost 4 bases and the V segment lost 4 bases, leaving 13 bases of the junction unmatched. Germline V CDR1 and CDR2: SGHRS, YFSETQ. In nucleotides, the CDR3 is TGCGCCAGCAGCCTAACCCCCCTTAGCGGGGAGTACAATGAGCAGTTCTTC. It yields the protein CASSLTPLSGEYNEQFF.

CDR3 loop: CASSPNEQFF. CDR3 in DNA: TGTGCCAGTAGTCCTAATGAGCAGTTCTTC. V gene TRBV19 combines with J gene TRBJ2-1; D is unclear. This CDR3 is 10 amino acids long. Germline V lookup: CDR1 LNHDA, CDR2 SQIVND (reference sequence). V was shortened by 5 bases and J by 7 bases, with 3 bases between the two germline ends.

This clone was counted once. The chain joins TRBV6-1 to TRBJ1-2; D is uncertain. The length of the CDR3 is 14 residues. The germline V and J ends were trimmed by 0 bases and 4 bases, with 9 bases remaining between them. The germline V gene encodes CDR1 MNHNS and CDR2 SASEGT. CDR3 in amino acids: CASSEASSSYGYTF. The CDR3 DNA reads TGTGCCAGCAGTGAAGCTTCGTCCAGCTATGGCTACACCTTC.